This T cell receptor (beta chain) was sequenced in a study of blood T cells in healthy people across ages. The second PCR ran about 6 to 11 cycles with a sample-barcoded 5' primer and J-beta primers. TCRdb re-called the 5' RACE reads through MiXCR, storing one row per CDR3 protein. Among around 750,000 distinct CDR3 sequences listed, approximately 55% were seen once. This clonotype is a singleton in its sample. Antigen unknown. This CDR3 region has 15 residues. CDR1 and CDR2 from the germline V gene are SGHRS and YFSETQ. With 0 bases removed from V and 5 bases from J, the gap between germline ends came to 14 bases. Healthy Caucasian individuals from Russia aged about 6 to 90 were enrolled as donors. Every sample yielded at least 6 million isolated PBMCs. General study findings and limits: Across samples, TCR beta diversity tracked strongly with naive T cell percentage. Expanded clonotype changes were possibly confounded by unknown donor CMV status.

This rearrangement joins TRBV5-1 to TRBJ2-5; weak D call: TRBD1 (5 bases). The receptor comes from an elderly man in good health. The specimen was blood. The CDR3 spells CASSLAPGPEETQYF. The CDR3 nucleotides read TGCGCCAGCAGCTTGGCCCCAGGGCCAGAGGAGACCCAGTACTTC.